Below are 24 T cell receptor beta chains sequenced from a single sample in a study of Graves' ophthalmopathy and Graves' hyperthyroidism. From RNA, the CDR3 regions of TCR beta chains were amplified and sequenced. Following a first-round RT-PCR that used HTBI primers, a second-round multiplex PCR was carried out. TCRdb reprocessed the multiplex PCR reads via MiXCR and lists one record per CDR3 protein. The sample holds a few hundred thousand distinct CDR3 sequences, under 20% seen once. Sequenced material: peripheral blood. These receptors were collected from an adult man with Graves' ophthalmopathy.

The CDR3, as DNA: TGTGCCAGCAGCCGTGGGGCAGGACTGAACACTGAAGCTTTCTTT. Encoded protein: CASSRGAGLNTEAFF. The genes are TRBV7-9 and TRBJ1-1; perhaps TRBD1 as D (5 bases). Per the germline V gene, CDR1 is SEHNR and CDR2 is FQNEAQ (reference sequence). Trimming cost V 5 bases and J 0 bases, with 13 bases left between them. The CDR3 length is 15 residues.

The V gene is TRBV12-3 or TRBV12-4, the J gene TRBJ1-1; tentatively, D is TRBD1 (5 bases). The germline V and J ends were trimmed by 6 bases and 4 bases, with 12 bases remaining between them. This CDR3 comprises 13 residues. The CDR3 loop reads CASRTGAGTEAFF. The CDR3 DNA sequence: TGTGCCAGCAGGACCGGGGCGGGCACTGAAGCTTTCTTT.

This clonotype was counted at least ten times. The chain combines TRBV20-1 with TRBJ2-2; D is ambiguous. The V end was cut by 6 bases, the J end by 2 bases, with 13 bases between. This CDR3 has 14 amino acids. Germline CDR1 reads DFQATT; CDR2 reads SNEGSKA (reference sequence). The CDR3 nucleotides are TGCAGTGCCGTCAAGGCGGTTAACACCGGGGAGCTGTTTTTT. Protein: CSAVKAVNTGELFF.

This clonotype was detected many times. This chain links TRBV27 with TRBJ2-7; 9 nucleotides align to TRBD1. The CDR3 spans 16 residues. Germline lookup yields CDR1 MNHEY and CDR2 SMNVEV (reference sequence). The J segment lost 3 bases and the V segment lost 2 bases, leaving 8 bases of the junction unmatched. The CDR3 nucleotides read TGTGCCAGCAGTTTAGGGACAGGGAAGCGACTCTACGAGCAGTACTTC. It is translated as CASSLGTGKRLYEQYF.

J is TRBJ2-7 and V is TRBV28; 7 bases match TRBD2. J lost 0 bases, V lost 5 bases, and 7 bases had no gene match. Germline loops: CDR1 MDHEN, CDR2 SYDVKM. The CDR3 sequence is 15 residues long. CDR3 residues: CASSDRLADSYEQYF. The CDR3 bases are TGTGCCAGCAGTGACCGACTAGCCGACTCCTACGAGCAGTACTTC.

In this sample, this clonotype turned up many times. CDR3 in DNA: TGTGCCAGCAGTGTGGGGCGGGGTGAAGCTTTCTTT. It is translated as CASSVGRGEAFF. The chain employs TRBV2 and TRBJ1-1; D possibly corresponds to TRBD1 (5 bases). V was shortened by 4 bases and J by 7 bases, with 10 bases between the two germline ends. The CDR3 spans 12 residues. In germline, CDR1 is SNHLY, CDR2 FYNNEI. The variable domain in full, with the rest retrieved from reference TRBV2 and TRBJ1-1, is EPEVTQTPSHQVTQMGQEVILRCVPISNHLYFYWYRQILGQKVEFLVSFYNNEISEKSEIFDDQFSVERPDGSNFTLKIRSTKLEDSAMYFCASSVGRGEAFFGQGTRLTVV.

This clonotype was recorded at least ten times. V is TRBV7-2 and J is TRBJ2-7; a possible D gene is TRBD2 (6 bases). The germline V and J ends were trimmed by 2 bases and 4 bases, with 9 bases remaining between them. Germline assignment: CDR1 SGHTA and CDR2 FQGNSA. This CDR3 comprises 13 residues. The CDR3 loop reads CASSLYREYEQYF. CDR3 DNA sequence: TGTGCCAGCAGCTTATATCGGGAGTACGAGCAGTACTTC.

This clonotype was observed many times. V is TRBV27 and J is TRBJ2-5; possibly TRBD2 for D (7 bases). Germline loops: CDR1 MNHEY, CDR2 SMNVEV (reference sequence). Trimming removed 6 bases at V and 1 base at J, with 15 bases between. CDR3 length: 15 residues. CDR3 region: CASREQGGPQETQYF. As DNA, the CDR3 is TGTGCCAGCAGGGAACAGGGAGGGCCCCAAGAGACCCAGTACTTC.

This clonotype was found many times. This chain joins TRBV5-1 and TRBJ1-1; 7 bases fit TRBD1. V trimming: 0 bases; J trimming: 1 base; junction bases outside the gene matches: 6. The CDR3 is 16 residues long. Germline V gene lookup returns CDR1 SGHRS and CDR2 YFSETQ. The CDR3 DNA reads as TGCGCCAGCAGCTTGGCGGACAGGATCAGGAACACTGAAGCTTTCTTT. As protein: CASSLADRIRNTEAFF.

This clonotype appeared many times. The chain joins TRBV6-1 to TRBJ2-3; D is uncertain. Trimming shortened V by 4 bases and J by 6 bases, and 14 bases separated the two germline ends. The CDR3 runs to 14 residues. The germline V gene has CDR1 MNHNS and CDR2 SASEGT. The CDR3 sequence is CASSVEDLVDTQYF. CDR3 nucleotides: TGTGCCAGCAGTGTCGAAGATCTGGTGGATACGCAGTATTTT.

This clonotype was counted many times. The V call is TRBV6-5, the J call TRBJ2-2, with D perhaps given as TRBD1 or TRBD2 (5 bases each). Germline V gene data show CDR1 as MNHEY and CDR2 as SVGAGI. V lost 8 bases and J 0 bases, leaving 16 bases between the germline ends. The CDR3 has 16 residues. Here the CDR3 reads CASGSLGTANTGELFF. The DNA for the CDR3 is TGTGCCAGCGGCAGCCTCGGGACCGCGAACACCGGGGAGCTGTTTTTT.

This clonotype has ten or more counts. The rearrangement joins TRBV20-1 to TRBJ1-2; 8 bases are shared with TRBD1. This CDR3 has 14 residues. The V segment lost 6 bases and the J segment 2 bases; nucleotides outside the gene matches: 8. Germline CDR1 DFQATT, CDR2 SNEGSKA (reference sequence). This CDR3 reads CSADRTGRNYGYTF. The CDR3 coding sequence is TGCAGTGCCGACCGGACAGGGAGGAACTATGGCTACACCTTC.

This clonotype appeared a few times. A much larger clone differs by one base, so this may be a read error. The chain has TRBV20-1 and TRBJ2-7, with a possible D match to TRBD1 (5 bases). In germline, CDR1 is DFQATT, CDR2 SNEGSKA (reference sequence). Trimming left V 3 bases short and J 4 bases short, with 13 bases between. The CDR3 runs 13 residues. CDR3 amino acids: CSASPGSSYEQYF. The CDR3 nucleotides read TGCAGTGCTAGTCCAGGGTCGTCTTACGAGCAGTACTTC.

This clonotype has a count of ten or more. The chain uses TRBV6-5 and TRBJ1-2; possible D gene TRBD1, 5 bases. Germline V gives CDR1 MNHEY, CDR2 SVGAGI. The CDR3 is 13 amino acids. Trimming cost V 3 bases and J 2 bases, with 7 bases left between them. CDR3 nucleotides: TGTGCCAGCAGTTATCCAGGGAACTATGGCTACACCTTC. Protein product: CASSYPGNYGYTF.

The gene calls are TRBV29-1 and TRBJ1-1; tentatively, D is TRBD1 (6 bases). The CDR3 consists of 12 residues. V was clipped by 6 bases and J by 6 bases, with 14 bases between them. Per the germline V gene, CDR1 is SQVTM and CDR2 is ANQGSEA. The CDR3 DNA reads as TGCAGCGTGGGAGGGAGGACAGCTGAAGCTTTCTTT. The encoded protein is CSVGGRTAEAFF.

This clonotype was observed at least ten times. The chain couples TRBV6-1 to TRBJ2-5; no clear D gene. CDR1 is MNHNS, CDR2 SASEGT, per germline. V lost 5 bases and J 2 bases, leaving 12 bases between the germline ends. This CDR3 spans 14 amino acids. This CDR3 is CASSQINLQETQYF. CDR3 DNA sequence: TGTGCCAGCAGTCAGATTAACCTACAAGAGACCCAGTACTTC.

This clonotype showed up many times. Its ends do not fully match the called genes, so a read error is possible. The chain joins TRBV7-3 to TRBJ1-1; 7 bases match TRBD1. The CDR3 totals 13 residues. Germline lookup yields CDR1 SGHTA and CDR2 FQGTGA. The CDR3: CARSTAGGTEAFF. In nucleotides, the CDR3 is TGTGCCCGCAGCACAGCAGGGGGCACTGAAGCTTTCTTT.

This clonotype was counted at least ten times. Mismatch with germline at one junction end may stem from a read error. This chain uses TRBV6-5 with TRBJ1-5, with 9 bases identical to TRBD1. From germline, CDR1 is MNHEY and CDR2 SVGAGI. The CDR3 sequence is 13 residues long. CDR3 residues: CASRPDRDRVLNF. For the CDR3, the DNA is TGTGCCAGCAGGCCTGACCGGGACAGGGTTTTGAATTTT.

The rearrangement links TRBV19 to TRBJ1-5; D unresolved. Germline CDR1 is LNHDA and CDR2 is SQIVND (reference sequence). CDR3 length: 13 amino acids. Between the trimmed V and J ends, which lost 7 bases and 5 bases, there was a span of 12 bases. The CDR3 here is CASTGAGDQPQHF. CDR3 sequence (DNA): TGTGCCAGTACAGGAGCCGGAGATCAGCCCCAGCATTTT.

This clonotype has at least ten counts. The chain links TRBV7-8 to TRBJ1-1; D is uncertain. The CDR3 is 12 residues long. The germline V gene has CDR1 SGHVS and CDR2 FQNEAQ. Trimming took off 5 bases at V and 11 bases at J, with 15 bases between the two ends. CDR3 sequence (DNA): TGTGCCAGCAGCCGCGAAGGAGTGAACGCTTTCTTT. It specifies CASSREGVNAFF.

This clonotype was seen at least ten times. The J gene is TRBJ1-3, the V gene TRBV2; D is uncertain. V lost 3 bases and J lost 4, with 10 bases in between. The CDR3 length is 14 residues. Germline CDR1 SNHLY, CDR2 FYNNEI. The CDR3 nucleotides are TGTGCCAGCAGTGAGAGGGTCCCCGGAAACACCATATATTTT. Its translation: CASSERVPGNTIYF.

This clonotype has ten or more counts. V and J are TRBV29-1 and TRBJ1-2, with D tentatively TRBD1 (5 bases). Germline V gives CDR1 SQVTM, CDR2 ANQGSEA. The germline V and J ends were trimmed by 4 bases and 4 bases, with 22 bases remaining between them. The CDR3 is made up of 16 amino acids. The CDR3 spells CSVVGSGTAASYGYTF. The CDR3 DNA follows: TGCAGCGTTGTCGGCTCGGGGACTGCGGCTAGCTATGGCTACACCTTC.

V usage is TRBV7-3 and J usage is TRBJ2-2, with D hard to call. Germline loops: CDR1 SGHTA, CDR2 FQGTGA. V shed 8 bases and J shed 5 bases, with 6 bases lying between them. There are 11 residues in the CDR3. As DNA, the CDR3 is TGTGCCAGCCGCTGGACCGGGGAGCTGTTTTTT. Its protein product is CASRWTGELFF.

In its sample, this clonotype was seen many times. CDR3 bases: TGCGCCAGCAGCTTGGACGGGATGAACACTGAAGCTTTCTTT. This gives the protein CASSLDGMNTEAFF. The chain has TRBV5-1 and TRBJ1-1; D not resolved. The germline V gene encodes CDR1 SGHRS and CDR2 YFSETQ. Trimming removed 0 bases at V and 0 bases at J, with 6 bases between. The CDR3 extends over 14 amino acids.